The 2 T cell receptor beta chains below all came from one sample that was sequenced in a study of OX40 agonist ivuxolimab in advanced cancers. Clones were read by immunoSEQ multiplex PCR, and TCRdb kept only the in-frame ones, dropping some. The data hold approximately 65,000 clones, with roughly four fifths observed a single time. Sample: CD4+ or CD8+ T cells sorted from blood, taken in a trial of the OX40 agonist ivuxolimab. The source of these receptors is an adult with an advanced solid tumor such as melanoma, head and neck, liver or kidney cancer.

V gene TRBV21-1 combines with J gene TRBJ2-5; the table's D call, TRBD2, was not checked against the DNA. TRBV21-1 is a listed pseudogene. The CDR3 consists of 17 residues. In DNA form, the CDR3 reads TGTGCCAGCATCCCCCGGAAGGGGCGGGAGGGCCAAGAGACCCAGTACTTC. This gives the protein CASIPRKGREGQETQYF.

The chain has TRBV29-1 and TRBJ2-7, with TRBD1 matching 7 bases. V lost 2 bases to trimming and J lost 4 bases; unmatched junction nucleotides: 5. This CDR3 is 13 amino acids long. Looked up from germline, CDR1 is SQVTM and CDR2 is ANQGSEA. The CDR3: CSVETGAPYEQYV. CDR3 nucleotides: TGCAGCGTTGAAACAGGGGCCCCTTACGAGCAGTACGTC.